The sequence of this T cell receptor beta chain was determined in a study of blood T cell repertoires in COVID-19. Study-level information: Spain, Italy and the United States supplied samples that represented acute and convalescent COVID-19.

The CDR3 is 13 residues long. Germline V gives CDR1 SNHLY, CDR2 FYNNEI. Trimming removed 6 bases from V and 8 bases from J; junction bases left unmatched: 3. Repertoires were generated with immunoSEQ multiplex PCR, while TCRdb's copy carries only in-frame clones and drops some. The sample lists under 150,000 clones, over 80% seen once, with around a tenth in the top ten. This clonotype was obtained from a man in his forties with active or convalescent COVID-19. The V and J genes are TRBV2 and TRBJ1-4; 10 positions agree with TRBD1. Material: peripheral blood. The CDR3 sequence is CASRGQGGEKLFF. CDR3 DNA sequence: TGTGCCAGCAGAGGACAGGGGGGAGAAAAACTGTTTTTT. The complete variable domain, with remaining parts taken from reference TRBV2 and TRBJ1-4, reads EPEVTQTPSHQVTQMGQEVILRCVPISNHLYFYWYRQILGQKVEFLVSFYNNEISEKSEIFDDQFSVERPDGSNFTLKIRSTKLEDSAMYFCASRGQGGEKLFFGSGTQLSVL.